The 15 T cell receptor beta chains given below trace back to one sample, sequenced in a study of Ad26.COV2.S vaccination and SARS-CoV-2 variants. Produced via immunoSEQ multiplex PCR; TCRdb's table is partial and in-frame only. The repertoire holds some 500,000 clones, with about 88% as singletons. Treatment specified: approximately 18 received Ad26.COV2.S at low or high dose, single or two shots; several received placebo; per-sample allocation not given. After the first vaccine or placebo injection, samples were drawn on day 63. The sequenced sample was peripheral blood, obtained in a trial of Ad26.COV2.S vaccine versus placebo. Source of these receptors: a person aged 18 to 65 who received the Ad26.COV2.S COVID-19 vaccine or a placebo.

This chain uses TRBV7-9 with TRBJ2-1; 7 bases agree with TRBD2. Germline CDR1 and CDR2: SEHNR and FQNEAQ (reference sequence). The V gene end was trimmed by 4 bases and the J gene end by 2 bases; junction bases not matched to a gene: 5. The length of the CDR3 is 15 residues. The CDR3 coding sequence is TGTGCCAGCAGCTCGGGGAGGGGTACCTACAATGAGCAGTTCTTC. Translating gives CASSSGRGTYNEQFF.

CDR3 protein: CASSLDHLSNQPQHF. CDR3 coding DNA: TGTGCCAGTAGTCTCGATCACCTTAGCAATCAGCCCCAGCATTTT. The rearrangement links TRBV19 to TRBJ1-5; D is ambiguous. The germline V and J ends were trimmed by 5 bases and 0 bases, with 11 bases remaining between them. The CDR3 has 15 residues. The germline gives CDR1 LNHDA, CDR2 SQIVND (reference sequence).

The gene calls are TRBV2 and TRBJ2-7, with a tentative D call TRBD2 (6 bases). The CDR3 extends over 19 amino acids. Germline CDR1 SNHLY, CDR2 FYNNEI. V lost 5 bases, J lost 3 bases, and 29 bases lay in between. The DNA of the CDR3 is TGTGCCAGCAGTAAGATAATCCGAACCCGGGACTGCGATAACTACGAGCAGTACGTC. Its protein is CASSKIIRTRDCDNYEQYV.

V usage is TRBV10-3 and J usage is TRBJ2-2; TRBD1 matches 9 bases. The CDR3 has 13 amino acids. V trimming: 5 bases; J trimming: 7 bases; junction bases outside the gene matches: 2. Germline V gene sequence: CDR1 ENHRY, CDR2 SYGVKD. CDR3 sequence: CAISTGGHGELFF. CDR3 DNA: TGTGCCATCAGTACAGGGGGCCACGGGGAGCTGTTTTTT.

This chain links TRBV6-2 or TRBV6-3 with TRBJ1-5; D call uncertain. CDR3 size: 20 residues. V gave up 0 bases and J gave up 0 bases, with 21 bases separating them. Germline-derived CDR1 and CDR2 are MNHEY and SVGEGT. In DNA, the CDR3 is TGTGCCAGCAGTTACTCGTTTCTTTACAGTTTGGGATATAGCAATCAGCCCCAGCATTTT. This encodes CASSYSFLYSLGYSNQPQHF.

The gene calls are TRBV6-5 and TRBJ2-3; 8 bases line up with TRBD2. This CDR3 spans 16 amino acids. Trimming cost V 4 bases and J 1 base; bases outside gene matches: 7. Germline lookup yields CDR1 MNHEY and CDR2 SVGAGI. The CDR3 loop reads CASSSLAGRRTDTQYF. CDR3 sequence (DNA): TGTGCCAGCAGTTCTTTAGCGGGGCGACGCACAGATACGCAGTATTTT.

The chain couples TRBV2 to TRBJ1-3; the D gene is possibly TRBD1 (6 bases). V was clipped by 2 bases and J by 2 bases, with 13 bases between them. The CDR3 is 16 amino acids. The germline V gene encodes CDR1 SNHLY and CDR2 FYNNEI. The CDR3 nucleotides are TGTGCCAGCAGTGAAACTGGGACACGGACTGGAAACACCATATATTTT. Translating gives CASSETGTRTGNTIYF. The whole variable domain, remainder taken from reference TRBV2 and TRBJ1-3, is EPEVTQTPSHQVTQMGQEVILRCVPISNHLYFYWYRQILGQKVEFLVSFYNNEISEKSEIFDDQFSVERPDGSNFTLKIRSTKLEDSAMYFCASSETGTRTGNTIYFGEGSWLTVV.

This clone came up a few times. The J gene is TRBJ2-1, the V gene TRBV4-2, with TRBD1 identical over 8 bases. Germline loops: CDR1 LGHNA, CDR2 YNFKEQ. This CDR3 is 15 amino acids long. V lost 5 bases to trimming and J lost 9 bases; unmatched junction nucleotides: 12. CDR3 sequence: CASSLLDREFGEQFF. Here the CDR3 DNA reads TGTGCCAGCAGCTTATTGGACAGGGAATTTGGTGAGCAGTTCTTC.

The J gene is TRBJ1-5, the V gene TRBV3-1 (or the pseudogene TRBV3-2); TRBD1 might be the D (6 bases). This CDR3 region has 14 residues. From germline, CDR1 is LGHDT and CDR2 YNNKEL (reference sequence). With 4 bases removed from V and 6 bases from J, the gap between germline ends came to 13 bases. The chain's CDR3 is CASSPYRAGQPQHF. The CDR3 DNA follows: TGTGCCAGCAGCCCCTACAGGGCGGGTCAGCCCCAGCATTTT.

The table lists this clone with a count of one. The rearrangement uses TRBV7-9 and TRBJ2-1, with D tentatively TRBD1 or TRBD2 (6 bases each). Per the germline V gene, CDR1 is SEHNR and CDR2 is FQNEAQ (reference sequence). Trimming took off 1 base at V and 12 bases at J, with 13 bases between the two ends. This CDR3 comprises 13 residues. CDR3 bases: TGTGCCAGCAGCTTAGAGGGGGGTGCGGTGCAGTTCTTC. The encoded protein is CASSLEGGAVQFF.

The V and J genes are TRBV10-3 and TRBJ2-1; possible D gene TRBD1, 5 bases. This CDR3 has 11 residues. V shed 11 bases and J shed 8 bases, with 13 bases lying between them. The germline V gene encodes CDR1 ENHRY and CDR2 SYGVKD. CDR3 amino acids: CAAARGDEQFF. In DNA form, the CDR3 reads TGTGCCGCCGCAAGGGGCGATGAGCAGTTCTTC.

The chain recombines TRBV2 with TRBJ2-2; TRBD2 might be the D (6 bases). V was pared by 6 bases and J by 5 bases, with 22 bases between. CDR3 length equals 17 residues. CDR1 is SNHLY, CDR2 FYNNEI, per germline. The CDR3 region has the DNA TGTGCCAGCAGCACGACACCCATGGGGGGATTAACCGGGGAGCTGTTTTTT. Its protein product is CASSTTPMGGLTGELFF.

The chain links TRBV4-1 to TRBJ1-2, with TRBD1 as a possible D gene (5 bases). Per germline, CDR1 MGHRA and CDR2 YSYEKL. The CDR3 loop spans 16 amino acids. The V gene lost 1 base and the J gene lost 6 bases, with 18 bases spanning the gap. CDR3 protein: CASSQAPRGGANGYTF. The CDR3 nucleotides are TGCGCCAGCAGCCAAGCCCCTAGGGGAGGGGCGAATGGCTACACCTTC.

In the case of this clone: Different DNA sequences within this sample yield the same CDR3. The V and J genes are TRBV10-3 and TRBJ2-1, with D perhaps matching TRBD2 (5 bases). The CDR3 consists of 13 residues. Trimming shortened V by 0 bases and J by 7 bases, and 7 bases separated the two germline ends. Germline CDR1 reads ENHRY; CDR2 reads SYGVKD. CDR3: CAISESWENEQFF. CDR3 bases: TGTGCCATCAGTGAGTCGTGGGAGAATGAGCAGTTCTTC.

J is TRBJ2-3 and V is TRBV9; maybe TRBD1 (6 bases). This CDR3 is 15 amino acids long. Trimming removed 3 bases at V and 4 bases at J, with 15 bases between. Germline V gene lookup returns CDR1 SGDLS and CDR2 YYNGEE. The CDR3 sequence: CASSEETTGPDTQYF. The CDR3 DNA follows: TGTGCCAGCAGCGAGGAGACCACAGGGCCAGATACGCAGTATTTT.